The following is a T cell receptor beta chain sequence with its context. The antigen is unknown. Germline V gives CDR1 LNHNV, CDR2 YYDKDF (reference sequence). Deletions cut 5 bases from V and 7 bases from J, with 18 bases between. The CDR3 spans 15 residues. The source of the sample is a study of PD-1 blockade in classical Hodgkin lymphoma. Study findings and constraints: Patients with an early start, nivolumab under 1 year after ASCT, were excluded. The study reported lower baseline TCR diversity in newly diagnosed patients than in healthy donors.

Produced via immunoSEQ multiplex PCR; TCRdb's table is partial and in-frame only. The repertoire holds some 90,000 clones, about 90% seen once, with roughly 2.6% in the top ten. Each of the patients experienced relapse following autologous stem cell transplantation, and their brentuximab vedotin exposure differed. This receptor was taken from a human donor with classical Hodgkin lymphoma. This sample comprised peripheral blood mononuclear cells (PBMCs), obtained before the second cycle of nivolumab. The chain has TRBV15 and TRBJ2-1, with TRBD2 as a possible D gene (6 bases). The CDR3 reads CATSGRGGPRNEQFF. The CDR3 DNA reads as TGTGCCACCAGCGGCCGTGGAGGGCCCCGGAATGAGCAGTTCTTC.